This T cell receptor beta chain was identified in a study of T cells in localized non-small cell lung cancer. Study results and caveats: When the top 100 tumor clones were examined, a median about 60 of them also appeared in the adjacent lung, which was paired and uninvolved.

Remarks on this clone: Its antigen is still unknown.

The data were produced by immunoSEQ multiplex PCR, yet TCRdb's version contains in-frame clones alone and is incomplete. In the table there are 25,000 or so clones, around 90% of which are singletons. The sequence derives from a male donor aged 60 or older with stage I lung adenocarcinoma. The sequencing used peripheral blood, collected before any cancer treatment.

This chain's CDR3 is CASSADTARYQFF. The CDR3 DNA reads as TGTGCCAGCTCTGCGGATACGGCTCGATATCAGTTTTTT. The chain recombines TRBV18 with TRBJ1-4; no clear D gene. Looked up from germline, CDR1 is KGHSH and CDR2 is LQKENI. V lost 6 bases, J lost 16 bases, and 21 bases lay in between. The CDR3 is 13 residues long.